The rows below give T cell receptor beta chains drawn from one sample of a study of blood T cell repertoires in COVID-19. Assay: immunoSEQ multiplex PCR; the TCRdb copy retains only in-frame clones and omits some. The sample lists under 150,000 clones; approximately 84% were seen once. Sequencing was carried out using peripheral blood. These receptors were obtained from a woman over 75 in a cohort sampled during active or convalescent COVID-19. The CDR3 runs from the conserved cysteine through the conserved F or W. Each record gives: clone size, D gene, V gene, J gene, CDR3 protein, CDR3 DNA. D genes are given only for firm matches. Size is omitted from some rows. Given values are once, few, many or a class for expanded clones.

size: -
D: TRBD1
V: TRBV7-9
J: TRBJ1-4
CDR3: CASSWDSFNEKLFF
DNA: TGTGCCAGCAGCTGGGACAGCTTTAATGAAAAACTGTTTTTT

size: -
D: -
V: TRBV7-2
J: TRBJ2-3
CDR3: CASSLEGHRTDTQYF
DNA: TGTGCCAGCAGCTTAGAGGGACATAGGACAGATACGCAGTATTTT

size: -
D: -
V: TRBV5-1
J: TRBJ1-2
CDR3: CASSLDQGINGYTF
DNA: TGCGCCAGCAGCTTGGATCAGGGGATCAATGGCTACACCTTC

size: -
D: -
V: TRBV18
J: TRBJ1-1
CDR3: CASSPGLLNTEAFF
DNA: TGTGCCAGCTCACCAGGCCTCCTGAACACTGAAGCTTTCTTT

size: -
D: -
V: TRBV6-5
J: TRBJ2-7
CDR3: CASSYSWQGRIEQYF
DNA: TGTGCCAGCAGTTACTCGTGGCAGGGCAGGATCGAGCAGTACTTC

size: -
D: TRBD1
V: TRBV6-5
J: TRBJ1-3
CDR3: CASSFRQGGNTIYF
DNA: TGTGCCAGCAGTTTCAGACAGGGAGGAAACACCATATATTTT

size: few
D: TRBD1
V: TRBV18
J: TRBJ1-1
CDR3: CASSPPHRGVNTEAFF
DNA: TGTGCCAGCTCACCACCCCACAGGGGAGTGAACACTGAAGCTTTCTTT

size: -
D: TRBD2
V: TRBV19
J: TRBJ2-1
CDR3: CASSFNGAEPGGSFF
DNA: TGTGCCAGTAGTTTCAATGGGGCTGAGCCGGGGGGGTCTTTCTTC

size: once
D: -
V: TRBV19
J: TRBJ1-2
CDR3: CASRETISGYTF
DNA: TGTGCCAGTAGAGAGACAATTTCTGGCTACACCTTC

size: -
D: -
V: TRBV19
J: TRBJ2-2
CDR3: CASSAGLGGRSTGELFF
DNA: TGTGCCAGTAGTGCCGGGCTGGGGGGTAGGTCCACCGGGGAGCTGTTTTTT

size: -
D: TRBD2
V: TRBV12-5
J: TRBJ2-3
CDR3: CASGLAKTSGGSDTQYF
DNA: TGTGCTAGTGGTTTGGCCAAGACTAGCGGGGGGTCGGATACGCAGTATTTT

size: -
D: -
V: TRBV5-1
J: TRBJ1-1
CDR3: CASSGGVTTNTEAFF
DNA: TGCGCCAGCAGCGGCGGGGTTACAACGAACACTGAAGCTTTCTTT

size: -
D: -
V: TRBV5-5
J: TRBJ2-6
CDR3: CASSLQGSGANVLTF
DNA: TGTGCCAGCAGCTTACAGGGCTCTGGGGCCAACGTCCTGACTTTC

size: -
D: TRBD1
V: TRBV30
J: TRBJ1-2
CDR3: CAYRGLDYGYTF
DNA: TGTGCCTACAGGGGATTGGACTATGGCTACACCTTC

size: -
D: -
V: TRBV6-6
J: TRBJ1-6
CDR3: CATGGDDNSPLHF
DNA: TGTGCCACCGGGGGGGACGATAATTCACCCCTCCACTTT

size: -
D: -
V: TRBV6-2/TRBV6-3
J: TRBJ2-2
CDR3: CASSLRDTGELFF
DNA: TGTGCCAGCAGCCTTCGGGACACCGGGGAGCTGTTTTTT

size: -
D: TRBD1
V: TRBV27
J: TRBJ2-3
CDR3: CASTFGTGYQDTQYF
DNA: TGTGCCAGCACCTTCGGGACAGGGTATCAAGATACGCAGTATTTT

size: -
D: -
V: TRBV5-6
J: TRBJ1-3
CDR3: CASSSAVAGNTIYF
DNA: TGTGCCAGCAGCTCCGCGGTGGCTGGAAACACCATATATTTT

size: -
D: -
V: TRBV7-9
J: TRBJ2-5
CDR3: CASSLMDKSQETQYF
DNA: TGTGCCAGCAGCTTAATGGACAAGTCCCAAGAGACCCAGTACTTC

size: -
D: -
V: TRBV7-7
J: TRBJ2-3
CDR3: CASSLAEADTQYF
DNA: TGTGCCAGCAGCTTAGCGGAGGCAGATACGCAGTATTTT

size: -
D: -
V: TRBV7-8
J: TRBJ2-7
CDR3: CASSLAGFEQYF
DNA: TGTGCCAGCAGCTTGGCGGGGTTCGAGCAGTACTTC

size: -
D: -
V: TRBV6-5
J: TRBJ1-2
CDR3: CASSYAGYGYTF
DNA: TGTGCCAGCAGTTACGCCGGTTATGGCTACACCTTC

size: -
D: -
V: TRBV3-1/TRBV3-2
J: TRBJ1-2
CDR3: CASSQAGLRGYTF
DNA: TGTGCCAGCAGCCAAGCGGGACTCCGGGGCTACACCTTC

size: few
D: -
V: TRBV18
J: TRBJ1-4
CDR3: CASSSGSDEKLFF
DNA: TGTGCCAGCTCATCAGGGTCGGATGAAAAACTGTTTTTT

size: -
D: -
V: TRBV7-2
J: TRBJ2-4
CDR3: CASSLVGAGNWAKNIQYF
DNA: TGTGCCAGCAGCTTAGTGGGCGCGGGGAATTGGGCCAAAAACATTCAGTACTTC

size: -
D: TRBD1
V: TRBV5-1
J: TRBJ1-1
CDR3: CASSLDPGGYTEAFF
DNA: TGCGCCAGCAGCTTGGATCCAGGGGGCTATACTGAAGCTTTCTTT

size: -
D: -
V: TRBV2
J: TRBJ1-1
CDR3: CASTRDLNTEAFF
DNA: TGTGCCAGCACTCGGGATCTGAACACTGAAGCTTTCTTT

size: -
D: TRBD1
V: TRBV29-1
J: TRBJ2-7
CDR3: CSVSRDSTTYEQYF
DNA: TGCAGCGTCTCCCGGGACAGCACGACCTACGAGCAGTACTTC

size: -
D: -
V: TRBV6-6
J: TRBJ1-1
CDR3: CASSYRRDMNTEAFF
DNA: TGTGCCAGCAGTTACCGCCGGGACATGAACACTGAAGCTTTCTTT

size: few
D: -
V: TRBV10-3
J: TRBJ1-2
CDR3: CAISESSRNGYTF
DNA: TGTGCCATCAGTGAGTCGAGTCGTAACGGCTACACCTTC

size: few
D: TRBD1
V: TRBV19
J: TRBJ1-5
CDR3: CASSLTTGGFGNQPQHF
DNA: TGTGCCAGTAGTCTAACGACAGGGGGCTTCGGCAATCAGCCCCAGCATTTT

size: -
D: -
V: TRBV2
J: TRBJ1-1
CDR3: CASRITVNTEAFF
DNA: TGTGCCAGCAGGATAACAGTGAACACTGAAGCTTTCTTT

size: -
D: -
V: TRBV21-1
J: TRBJ2-1
CDR3: CASSKESGAYNEQFF
DNA: TGTGCCAGCAGCAAAGAGTCGGGGGCCTACAATGAGCAGTTCTTC

size: -
D: -
V: TRBV18
J: TRBJ1-2
CDR3: CASSFGQNYGYTF
DNA: TGTGCCAGCTCCTTCGGACAGAACTATGGCTACACCTTC

size: -
D: TRBD1
V: TRBV19
J: TRBJ2-6
CDR3: CASRRQGANSGANVLTF
DNA: TGTGCCAGTAGGAGACAGGGGGCAAACTCTGGGGCCAACGTCCTGACTTTC

size: few
D: -
V: TRBV28
J: TRBJ2-1
CDR3: CASLIVENEQFF
DNA: TGTGCCAGCCTAATTGTAGAGAATGAGCAGTTCTTC

size: once
D: TRBD2
V: TRBV4-3
J: TRBJ2-5
CDR3: CASSQVGAGGQETQYF
DNA: TGCGCCAGCAGCCAAGTCGGGGCGGGGGGCCAAGAGACCCAGTACTTC

size: -
D: -
V: TRBV15
J: TRBJ1-2
CDR3: CATSRDYGQTNYGYTF
DNA: TGTGCCACCAGCAGAGATTATGGGCAGACTAACTATGGCTACACCTTC

size: -
D: -
V: TRBV7-2
J: TRBJ1-6
CDR3: CASSPTGDILPLHF
DNA: TGTGCCAGCAGCCCGACGGGGGATATTTTACCCCTCCACTTT

size: -
D: TRBD1
V: TRBV27
J: TRBJ1-6
CDR3: CASSPTDRNSYNSPLHF
DNA: TGTGCCAGCAGTCCCACGGACAGGAACTCCTATAATTCACCCCTCCACTTT

size: -
D: TRBD1
V: TRBV11-2
J: TRBJ2-5
CDR3: CASSPGQAETQYF
DNA: TGTGCCAGCAGCCCTGGACAGGCAGAGACCCAGTACTTC

size: -
D: TRBD1
V: TRBV4-1
J: TRBJ1-5
CDR3: CASSQEPRTGGNQPQHF
DNA: TGCGCCAGCAGCCAAGAACCCCGGACAGGGGGAAATCAGCCCCAGCATTTT

size: -
D: -
V: TRBV3-1/TRBV3-2
J: TRBJ1-6
CDR3: CASSEGTPTYNSPLHF
DNA: TGTGCCAGCAGCGAAGGGACACCCACCTATAATTCACCCCTCCACTTT